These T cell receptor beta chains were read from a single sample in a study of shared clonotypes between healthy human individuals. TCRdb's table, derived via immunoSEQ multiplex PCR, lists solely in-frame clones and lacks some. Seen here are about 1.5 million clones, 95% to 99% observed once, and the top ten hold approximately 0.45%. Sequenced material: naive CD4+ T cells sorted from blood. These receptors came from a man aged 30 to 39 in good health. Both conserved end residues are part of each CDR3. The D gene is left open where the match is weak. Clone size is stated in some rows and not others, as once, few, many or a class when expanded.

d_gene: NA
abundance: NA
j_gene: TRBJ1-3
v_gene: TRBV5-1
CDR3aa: CASSLYGAKLSGNTIYF
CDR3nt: TGCGCCAGCAGCTTGTATGGAGCCAAGCTCTCTGGAAACACCATATATTTT

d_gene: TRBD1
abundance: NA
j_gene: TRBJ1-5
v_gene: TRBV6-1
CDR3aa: CASSETGQGHQPQHF
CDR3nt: TGTGCCAGCAGTGAAACCGGACAGGGCCATCAGCCCCAGCATTTT

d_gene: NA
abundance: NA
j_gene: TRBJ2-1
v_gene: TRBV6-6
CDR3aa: CASNSLSMTGYNEQFF
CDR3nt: TGTGCCAGCAATAGCTTATCGATGACAGGTTACAATGAGCAGTTCTTC

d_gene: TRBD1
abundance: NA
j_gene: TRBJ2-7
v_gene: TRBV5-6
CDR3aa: CASSAGQGLYEQYF
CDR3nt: TGTGCCAGCAGCGCGGGACAGGGGCTCTACGAGCAGTACTTC

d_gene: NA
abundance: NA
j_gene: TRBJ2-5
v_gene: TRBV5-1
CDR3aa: CASSRVAKETQYF
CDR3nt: TGCGCCAGCAGTCGGGTAGCCAAAGAGACCCAGTACTTC

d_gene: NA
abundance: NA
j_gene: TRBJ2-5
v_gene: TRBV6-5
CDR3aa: CASGRRETQYF
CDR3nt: TGTGCCAGCGGTCGGCGGGAGACCCAGTACTTC

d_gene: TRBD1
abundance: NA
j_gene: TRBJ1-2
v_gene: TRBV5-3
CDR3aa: CARSCPTGDGYTF
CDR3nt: TGTGCCAGAAGCTGCCCCACAGGGGATGGCTACACCTTC

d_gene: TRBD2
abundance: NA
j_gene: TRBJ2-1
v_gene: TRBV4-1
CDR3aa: CASSYRSGSSYNEQFF
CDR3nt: TGCGCCAGCAGCTACAGAAGCGGGAGTTCCTACAATGAGCAGTTCTTC

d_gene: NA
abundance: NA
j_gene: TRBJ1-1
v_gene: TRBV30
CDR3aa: CAWTDRGVRVKMNTEAFF
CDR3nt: TGTGCCTGGACCGATAGAGGGGTCAGGGTCAAAATGAACACTGAAGCTTTCTTT

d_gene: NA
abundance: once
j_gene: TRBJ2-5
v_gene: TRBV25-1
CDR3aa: CASSGGWSQYF
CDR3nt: TGTGCCAGCAGTGGGGGGTGGTCCCAGTACTTC

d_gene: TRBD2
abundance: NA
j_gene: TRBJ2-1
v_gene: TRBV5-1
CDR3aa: CASSLWSGSLYNEQFF
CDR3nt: TGCGCCAGCAGCTTGTGGAGCGGGAGTCTTTACAATGAGCAGTTCTTC

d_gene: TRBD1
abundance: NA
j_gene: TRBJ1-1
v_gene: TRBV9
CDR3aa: CASSTRTGNTEAFF
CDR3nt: TGTGCCAGCAGCACCCGGACAGGGAACACTGAAGCTTTCTTT

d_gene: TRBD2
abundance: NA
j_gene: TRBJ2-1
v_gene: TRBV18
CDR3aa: CASSPPTSGDYNEQFF
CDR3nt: TGTGCCAGCTCACCCCCGACTAGCGGCGACTACAATGAGCAGTTCTTC

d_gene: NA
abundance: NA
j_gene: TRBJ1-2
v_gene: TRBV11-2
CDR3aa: CASSLEHSARLGF
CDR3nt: TGTGCCAGCAGCTTAGAACATTCGGCCAGGCTCGGCTTC

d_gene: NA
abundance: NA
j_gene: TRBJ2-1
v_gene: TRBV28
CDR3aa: CASSLFEGTSYNEQFF
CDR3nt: TGTGCCAGCAGTTTATTTGAGGGGACCTCCTACAATGAGCAGTTCTTC

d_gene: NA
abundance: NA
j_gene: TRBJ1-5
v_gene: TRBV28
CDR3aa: CASSETVSNQPQHF
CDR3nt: TGTGCCAGCAGCGAGACGGTGAGCAATCAGCCCCAGCATTTT

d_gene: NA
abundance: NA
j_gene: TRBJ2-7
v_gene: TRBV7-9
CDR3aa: CASSPLVGGNLYEQYF
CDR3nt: TGTGCCAGCAGCCCTCTGGTCGGCGGGAACCTATACGAGCAGTACTTC

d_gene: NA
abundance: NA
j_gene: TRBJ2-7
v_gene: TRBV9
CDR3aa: CASSVAVPTGSVHYEQYF
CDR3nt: TGTGCCAGCAGCGTGGCCGTTCCAACAGGGTCGGTCCACTACGAGCAGTACTTC

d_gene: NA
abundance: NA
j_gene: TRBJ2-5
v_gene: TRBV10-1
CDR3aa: CASSEGNQETQYF
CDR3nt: TGCGCCAGCAGTGAAGGAAACCAAGAGACCCAGTACTTC

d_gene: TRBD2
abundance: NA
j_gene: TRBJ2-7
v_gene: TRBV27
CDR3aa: CASSFSRGTSGSYEQYF
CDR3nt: TGTGCCAGCAGTTTTTCCAGGGGGACTAGCGGCTCCTACGAGCAGTACTTC

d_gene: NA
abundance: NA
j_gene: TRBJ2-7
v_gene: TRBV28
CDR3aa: CASTGFLLNEQYF
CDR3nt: TGTGCCAGTACAGGATTCCTATTGAACGAGCAGTACTTC

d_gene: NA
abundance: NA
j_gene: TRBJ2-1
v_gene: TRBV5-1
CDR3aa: CASSLVARSSYNEQFF
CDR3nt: TGCGCCAGCAGCTTGGTTGCACGGAGCTCCTACAATGAGCAGTTCTTC

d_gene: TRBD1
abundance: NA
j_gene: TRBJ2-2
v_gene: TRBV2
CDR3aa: CASSRIGTASTGELFF
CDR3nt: TGTGCCAGCAGTCGGATTGGGACAGCGAGCACCGGGGAGCTGTTTTTT

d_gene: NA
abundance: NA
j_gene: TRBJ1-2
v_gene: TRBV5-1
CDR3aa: CASSFQTYGYTF
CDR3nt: TGCGCCAGCAGCTTTCAGACGTATGGCTACACCTTC

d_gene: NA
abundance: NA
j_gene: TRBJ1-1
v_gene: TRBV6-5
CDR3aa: CASSYLASGKGAFF
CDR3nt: TGTGCCAGCAGTTACCTCGCTTCAGGGAAAGGCGCTTTCTTT

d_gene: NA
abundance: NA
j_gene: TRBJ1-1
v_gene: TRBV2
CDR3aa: CASSWTRDTEAFF
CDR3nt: TGTGCCAGCAGCTGGACTCGAGACACTGAAGCTTTCTTT

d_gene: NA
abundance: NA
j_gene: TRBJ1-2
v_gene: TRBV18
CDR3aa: CASSPLIRTDSYGYTF
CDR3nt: TGTGCCAGCTCACCATTGATACGGACGGATTCCTATGGCTACACCTTC

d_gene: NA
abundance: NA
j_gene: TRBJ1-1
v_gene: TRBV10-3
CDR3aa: CAIRPGRDVNTEAFF
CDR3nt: TGTGCCATCAGACCGGGACGGGACGTGAACACTGAAGCTTTCTTT

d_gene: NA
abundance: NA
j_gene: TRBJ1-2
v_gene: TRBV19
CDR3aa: CASSMGRGVKPNYGYTF
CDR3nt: TGTGCCAGTAGTATGGGGCGCGGGGTAAAGCCTAACTATGGCTACACCTTC

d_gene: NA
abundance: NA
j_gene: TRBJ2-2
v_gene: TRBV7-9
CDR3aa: CASSWGLNTGELFF
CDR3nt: TGTGCCAGCAGCTGGGGACTCAACACCGGGGAGCTGTTTTTT

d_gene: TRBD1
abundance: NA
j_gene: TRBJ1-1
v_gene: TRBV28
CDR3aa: CASSGQGGTEAFF
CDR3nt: TGTGCCAGCAGTGGACAGGGGGGTACTGAAGCTTTCTTT

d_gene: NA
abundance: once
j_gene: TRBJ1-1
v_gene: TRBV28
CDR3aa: CASSRTTEAFF
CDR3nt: TGTGCCAGCAGCCGCACGACTGAAGCTTTCTTT

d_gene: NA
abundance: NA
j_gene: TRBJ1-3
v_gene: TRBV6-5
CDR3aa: CASNPGPLSGNTIYF
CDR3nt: TGTGCCAGCAATCCCGGACCCCTCTCTGGAAACACCATATATTTT

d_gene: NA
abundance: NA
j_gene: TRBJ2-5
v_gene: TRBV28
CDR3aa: CATSFPDIKYQETQYF
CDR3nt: TGTGCCACCTCCTTTCCGGACATAAAGTACCAAGAGACCCAGTACTTC

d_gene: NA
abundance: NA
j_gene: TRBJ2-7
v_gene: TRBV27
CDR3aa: CASGLGPDEQYF
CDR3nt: TGTGCCAGCGGTCTCGGGCCAGACGAGCAGTACTTC

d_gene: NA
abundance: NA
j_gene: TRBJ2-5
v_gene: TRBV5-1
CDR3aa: CASSLVQLQETQYF
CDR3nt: TGCGCCAGCAGCTTGGTCCAGCTCCAAGAGACCCAGTACTTC

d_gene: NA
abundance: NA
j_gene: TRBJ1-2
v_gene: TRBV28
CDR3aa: CASKTSGEGYTF
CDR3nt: TGTGCCAGCAAAACTTCCGGGGAGGGCTACACCTTC

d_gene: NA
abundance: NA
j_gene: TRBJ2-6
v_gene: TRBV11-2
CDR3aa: CASSFSGANVLTF
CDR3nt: TGTGCCAGCAGCTTCTCTGGGGCCAACGTCCTGACTTTC

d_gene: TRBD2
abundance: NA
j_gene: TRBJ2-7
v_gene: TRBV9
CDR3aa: CASSVGLAGGSSYEQYF
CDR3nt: TGTGCCAGCAGCGTCGGACTAGCGGGAGGTTCCTCCTACGAGCAGTACTTC

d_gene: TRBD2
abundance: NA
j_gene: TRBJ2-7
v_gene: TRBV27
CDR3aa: CASSAGLAGTYEQYF
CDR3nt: TGTGCCAGCAGTGCGGGACTAGCGGGAACCTACGAGCAGTACTTC

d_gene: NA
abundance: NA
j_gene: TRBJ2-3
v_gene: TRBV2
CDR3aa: CASSMGGGTDTQYF
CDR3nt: TGTGCCAGCAGTATGGGGGGAGGAACAGATACGCAGTATTTT

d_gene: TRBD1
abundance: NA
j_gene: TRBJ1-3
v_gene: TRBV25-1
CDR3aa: CASKGTAGNTIYF
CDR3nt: TGTGCCAGCAAAGGGACAGCTGGAAACACCATATATTTT

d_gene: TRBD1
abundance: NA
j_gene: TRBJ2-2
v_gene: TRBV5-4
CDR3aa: CASSPPPGQGAGELFF
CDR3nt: TGTGCCAGCAGCCCACCACCGGGACAGGGGGCCGGGGAGCTGTTTTTT

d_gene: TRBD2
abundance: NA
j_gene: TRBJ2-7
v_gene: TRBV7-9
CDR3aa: CASSFHAGGPSGEQYF
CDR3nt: TGTGCCAGCAGCTTTCACGCGGGAGGGCCTTCAGGCGAGCAGTACTTC

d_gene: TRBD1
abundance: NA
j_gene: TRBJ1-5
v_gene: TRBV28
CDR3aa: CASSLLTGGVISSQHF
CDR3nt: TGTGCCAGCAGTTTGCTCACAGGGGGGGTAATCAGTTCCCAGCATTTT

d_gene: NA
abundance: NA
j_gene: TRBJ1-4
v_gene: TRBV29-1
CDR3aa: CSVELHSANEKLFF
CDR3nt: TGCAGCGTTGAACTTCACAGCGCTAATGAAAAACTGTTTTTT